Below, one TCR beta chain is given with its context. These data belong to a study of identical twins. Germline V CDR1 and CDR2: SQVTM, ANQGSEA. This CDR3 contains 12 residues. V was pared by 6 bases and J by 4 bases, with 6 bases of the junction left unmatched. TCRdb reprocessed the 5' RACE reads with MiXCR, giving one entry per CDR3 protein. The data contain fewer than 900,000 distinct CDR3 sequences, 15% to 20% of them singletons. The same data also went into a second study, on T cells expressing NK-cell markers.

The chain combines TRBV29-1 with TRBJ2-7; the match to TRBD2 covers 7 bases. The TCR sequence derives from a woman aged 18-35 years in good health. Sequencing input: PBMCs. The CDR3 sequence: CSVAGAGYEQYF. DNA of the CDR3: TGCAGCGTCGCGGGAGCGGGTTACGAGCAGTACTTC.